Shown below are 30 T cell receptor beta chains from a single sample sequenced in a study of blood T cell repertoires in COVID-19. Measured with immunoSEQ multiplex PCR; TCRdb has only the in-frame clones, and not every one. The table has 210,000 or so clones, about three quarters seen once. Sample: peripheral blood. The receptor set was obtained from a woman of 80 years or more with active or convalescent COVID-19.

The chain employs TRBV10-3 and TRBJ2-3; 8 bases line up with TRBD1. Germline lookup yields CDR1 ENHRY and CDR2 SYGVKD. The CDR3 loop spans 17 amino acids. Trimming at V came to 6 bases and at J to 4 bases, leaving 15 bases not matched to a gene. The CDR3 nucleotides are TGTGCCATCAGCGAAGCAGGGGGCGTTGGGTGGGCAGATACGCAGTATTTT. Encoded protein: CAISEAGGVGWADTQYF.

The chain carries TRBV10-2 and TRBJ1-5; 7 bases are a match to TRBD1. The germline gives CDR1 WSHSY, CDR2 SAAADI. The junction had 9 bases not matched to a gene; V was cut back by 4 bases and J by 6 bases. The CDR3 contains 15 residues. This CDR3 is CASSGDSGGTQPQHF. The CDR3 region has the DNA TGCGCCAGCAGTGGAGATTCAGGGGGGACTCAGCCCCAGCATTTT.

The sample holds a few counts of this clone. V usage is TRBV7-8 and J usage is TRBJ2-3, with 10 bases that match TRBD1. Germline CDR1 and CDR2: SGHVS and FQNEAQ. This CDR3 comprises 14 residues. Trimming removed 8 bases from V and 0 bases from J; junction bases left unmatched: 2. CDR3 protein: CASRDRGSTDTQYF. The DNA of the CDR3 is TGTGCCAGCCGGGACAGGGGTAGCACAGATACGCAGTATTTT.

The genes are TRBV7-2 and TRBJ2-2, with 9 bases lining up with TRBD2. Germline CDR1 is SGHTA and CDR2 is FQGNSA. Unmatched junction bases numbered 11, after V lost 4 bases and J lost 5 bases. The CDR3 contains 17 residues. Here the CDR3 reads CASSYSLRGGLTGELFF. The CDR3 DNA reads as TGTGCCAGCAGCTACTCCCTGCGGGGGGGCCTTACCGGGGAGCTGTTTTTT.

The chain uses TRBV7-9 and TRBJ2-3; 9 bases line up with TRBD1. Germline-derived CDR1 and CDR2 are SEHNR and FQNEAQ (reference sequence). This CDR3 comprises 17 residues. Germline trimming cut 3 bases from V and 4 bases from J; bases unmatched to any gene: 11. The CDR3 region is CASSFRIGQGSADTQYF. In DNA, the CDR3 is TGTGCCAGCAGCTTTAGAATCGGACAGGGGTCAGCAGATACGCAGTATTTT.

V usage is TRBV6-5 and J usage is TRBJ2-3, with a possible D match to TRBD2 (5 bases). Germline CDR1 MNHEY, CDR2 SVGAGI. V shed 2 bases and J shed 0 bases, with 6 bases lying between them. The CDR3 spans 14 residues. The CDR3 is CASSYTGSTDTQYF. The CDR3 coding sequence is TGTGCCAGCAGTTACACGGGAAGCACAGATACGCAGTATTTT.

This chain links TRBV3-1 (or the pseudogene TRBV3-2) with TRBJ1-6, with 7 nucleotides matching TRBD1. With 4 bases clipped from V and 8 bases from J, the junction kept 8 bases outside the gene matches. Germline values: CDR1 LGHDT, CDR2 YNNKEL (reference sequence). The CDR3 is 15 amino acids. In DNA form, the CDR3 reads TGTGCCAGCAGCCTTGGGACAGCGGAATATTCACCCCTCCACTTT. Residues: CASSLGTAEYSPLHF.

The rearrangement links TRBV27 to TRBJ2-2; 9 bases align to TRBD1. The germline CDR1 and CDR2 sequences are MNHEY and SMNVEV (reference sequence). The CDR3 is 17 amino acids. Germline trimming cut 1 base from V and 4 bases from J; bases unmatched to any gene: 7. CDR3 coding DNA: TGTGCCAGCAGTTTATTACAGGGGGCGAGGGGCACCGGGGAGCTGTTTTTT. Translating it yields CASSLLQGARGTGELFF.

The V call is TRBV10-1, the J call TRBJ1-5; the match to TRBD1 covers 9 bases. J lost 10 bases, V lost 6 bases, and 7 bases had no gene match. There are 13 residues in the CDR3. Per the germline V gene, CDR1 is WNHNN and CDR2 is SYGVQD (reference sequence). DNA of the CDR3: TGCGCCAGCAGCCCCGGGACAGGGAGCCCCCAGCATTTT. Protein sequence: CASSPGTGSPQHF.

This chain connects TRBV4-2 to TRBJ2-7, with 8 bases fitting TRBD1. Trimming removed 4 bases from V and 3 bases from J; junction bases left unmatched: 11. Germline assignment: CDR1 LGHNA and CDR2 YNFKEQ. The CDR3 has 16 residues. The CDR3 DNA follows: TGTGCCAGCAGCCTAACAGGTAACAGGGGGAACTACGAGCAGTACTTC. This translates into CASSLTGNRGNYEQYF.

Written as DNA, the CDR3 is TGTGCCAGCAGTTTACAGGGGGCTGCTCAGCCCCAGCATTTT. It encodes CASSLQGAAQPQHF. The rearrangement joins TRBV28 to TRBJ1-5; 8 bases match TRBD1. With 2 bases clipped from V and 6 bases from J, the junction kept 3 bases outside the gene matches. The CDR3 loop spans 14 amino acids. CDR1 MDHEN and CDR2 SYDVKM come from the germline V gene.

The chain employs TRBV7-2 and TRBJ2-7; D is unresolved. The length of the CDR3 is 15 residues. Germline CDR1 is SGHTA and CDR2 is FQGNSA. V lost 0 bases and J 9 bases, leaving 18 bases between the germline ends. CDR3 amino acids: CASSLALASGGAQYF. The CDR3 nucleotides are TGTGCCAGCAGCTTAGCGCTCGCTTCCGGTGGTGCGCAGTACTTC.

The chain is built from TRBV2 and TRBJ2-2; tentative D call: TRBD1 (5 bases). Trimming stripped 1 base from V and 5 bases from J, with 14 bases between. This CDR3 is 16 amino acids long. Germline V CDR1 and CDR2: SNHLY, FYNNEI. The CDR3 DNA sequence: TGTGCCAGCAGTGAAGATCCCCAGGGATTTACCGGGGAGCTGTTTTTT. Translated: CASSEDPQGFTGELFF. Filled out from reference TRBV2 and TRBJ2-2, the complete variable domain reads EPEVTQTPSHQVTQMGQEVILRCVPISNHLYFYWYRQILGQKVEFLVSFYNNEISEKSEIFDDQFSVERPDGSNFTLKIRSTKLEDSAMYFCASSEDPQGFTGELFFGEGSRLTVL.

The chain employs TRBV7-6 and TRBJ1-3; 9 bases agree with TRBD1. The CDR3 length is 13 residues. Per the germline V gene, CDR1 is SGHVS and CDR2 is FNYEAQ. V shed 5 bases and J 7 bases; nucleotides not matched to a gene: 3. The CDR3 loop reads CASSQQGANTIYF. CDR3 nucleotides: TGTGCCAGCAGCCAACAGGGGGCTAACACCATATATTTT.

Remarks on this clone: Germline and junction disagree at one end, which may indicate a read error. This chain joins TRBV28 and TRBJ1-2, with no clear D. From germline, CDR1 is MDHEN and CDR2 SYDVKM. The CDR3 has 10 residues. CDR3 sequence reads: CASSGLTDYF. In DNA, the CDR3 is TGTGCCAGCAGCGGACTTACCGACTACTTC.

V is TRBV5-1 and J is TRBJ2-2; the match to TRBD1 covers 10 bases. The CDR3 contains 18 residues. Germline assignment: CDR1 SGHRS and CDR2 YFSETQ. V gave up 0 bases and J gave up 6 bases; unmatched junction bases: 11. The CDR3 coding sequence is TGCGCCAGCAGCTTGGCGCCTACGACAGGGGGCCCGTCCGGGGAGCTGTTTTTT. Translated, it gives CASSLAPTTGGPSGELFF.

The rearrangement joins TRBV3-1 (or the pseudogene TRBV3-2) to TRBJ2-7; 11 nucleotides agree with TRBD2. The CDR3 sequence is 14 residues long. The trim removed 3 bases at V and 6 bases at J, leaving 4 bases unmatched. In germline, CDR1 is LGHDT, CDR2 YNNKEL (reference sequence). CDR3 in amino acids: CASSHSGGAVEQYF. The DNA for the CDR3 is TGTGCCAGCAGCCATAGCGGGGGGGCCGTCGAGCAGTACTTC.

A few counts support this clone. In DNA form, the CDR3 reads TGTGCCAGCAGCTCGACAGGGCACGGGGAGCTGTTTTTT. This sequence encodes CASSSTGHGELFF. The gene calls are TRBV11-3 and TRBJ2-2, with 7 bases that match TRBD1. The CDR3 is made up of 13 amino acids. V shed 4 bases and J 7 bases; nucleotides not matched to a gene: 3. Germline CDR1 reads SGHNT; CDR2 reads YENEEA.

The CDR3, as DNA: TGTGCCAGCACCCTGGACAGACCTTATAATTCACCCCTCCACTTT. Protein sequence: CASTLDRPYNSPLHF. The chain couples TRBV21-1 to TRBJ1-6; no DNA check was done on the table's D call, TRBD1. TRBV21-1 is classified as a pseudogene. The CDR3 totals 15 residues.

This clone was found once. This chain links TRBV5-1 with TRBJ2-5, with a possible D match to TRBD1 (5 bases). V was pared by 3 bases and J by 4 bases, with 22 bases between. Germline V gives CDR1 SGHRS, CDR2 YFSETQ. The CDR3 is made up of 17 amino acids. The CDR3 sequence: CASSSMPGPPGRETQYF. The DNA of the CDR3 is TGCGCCAGCAGCTCGATGCCAGGGCCTCCCGGAAGAGAGACCCAGTACTTC. Combining the CDR3 with reference TRBV5-1 and TRBJ2-5 gives the whole variable domain KAGVTQTPRYLIKTRGQQVTLSCSPISGHRSVSWYQQTPGQGLQFLFEYFSETQRNKGNFPGRFSGRQFSNSRSEMNVSTLELGDSALYLCASSSMPGPPGRETQYFGPGTRLLVL.

The V gene is TRBV27, the J gene TRBJ2-7; TRBD1 aligns across 9 bases. The V and J ends lost 5 bases and 2 bases, in that order; junction bases with no gene match: 4. The CDR3 has 14 amino acids. The germline V gene has CDR1 MNHEY and CDR2 SMNVEV (reference sequence). CDR3 DNA: TGTGCCAGCAGTCCCGGGACAGGGCCCTACGAGCAGTACTTC. Amino acid sequence: CASSPGTGPYEQYF.

V is TRBV27 and J is TRBJ1-2; 10 nucleotides line up with TRBD1. Germline assignment: CDR1 MNHEY and CDR2 SMNVEV (reference sequence). CDR3 size: 15 residues. With 5 bases clipped from V and 7 bases from J, the junction kept 10 bases outside the gene matches. CDR3 loop: CASSPGTGALFGYTF. CDR3 coding DNA: TGTGCCAGCAGTCCAGGGACAGGGGCTTTATTTGGCTACACCTTC.

In DNA, the CDR3 is TGTGCCAGCAGTTATCGACAGGGTTATAATTCACCCCTCCACTTT. It codes for CASSYRQGYNSPLHF. V and J are TRBV6-2 or TRBV6-3 and TRBJ1-6; TRBD1 matches 7 bases. The CDR3 runs 15 residues. Germline V gives CDR1 MNHEY, CDR2 SVGEGT. With 3 bases clipped from V and 4 bases from J, the junction kept 3 bases outside the gene matches.

The chain recombines TRBV28 with TRBJ2-3; D is unclear. CDR1 and CDR2 (germline): MDHEN, SYDVKM. With 3 bases removed from V and 6 bases from J, the gap between germline ends came to 22 bases. This CDR3 spans 17 amino acids. CDR3 in DNA: TGTGCCAGCAGTTTGGGCCAGCCAGGTTCTTTTCGGGATACGCAGTATTTT. Encoded protein: CASSLGQPGSFRDTQYF.

Regarding this clone: Other DNA sequences of this sample code for an identical CDR3. The chain joins TRBV5-1 to TRBJ1-2; 9 nucleotides align to TRBD1. CDR1 and CDR2 (germline): SGHRS, YFSETQ. This CDR3 region has 14 residues. V shed 3 bases, J shed 3 bases, and the junction held 3 bases outside the gene matches. Here the CDR3 reads CASSSGQGDYGYTF. The CDR3 DNA is TGCGCCAGCAGCTCGGGACAGGGAGACTATGGCTACACCTTC.

J is TRBJ1-2 and V is TRBV28, with TRBD1 as a possible D gene (6 bases). Trimming shortened V by 6 bases and J by 9 bases, and 17 bases separated the two germline ends. In germline, CDR1 is MDHEN, CDR2 SYDVKM. The CDR3 extends over 13 amino acids. This CDR3 is CASRNLTTGSYTF. The CDR3 coding sequence is TGTGCCAGCAGGAACCTAACTACAGGGAGCTACACCTTC.

The gene calls are TRBV30 and TRBJ2-1, with 9 bases matching TRBD2. Germline values: CDR1 GTSNPN, CDR2 SVGIG (reference sequence). V lost 0 bases to trimming and J lost 0 bases; unmatched junction nucleotides: 12. The CDR3 runs 19 residues. CDR3 protein: CAWSVATAGGLSSYNEQFF. As DNA, the CDR3 is TGTGCCTGGAGTGTGGCAACAGCGGGGGGCTTAAGCTCCTACAATGAGCAGTTCTTC. The variable domain in full, completed from reference TRBV30 and TRBJ2-1, reads SQTIHQWPATLVQPVGSPLSLECTVEGTSNPNLYWYRQAAGRGLQLLFYSVGIGQISSEVPQNLSASRPQDRQFILSSKKLLLSDSGFYLCAWSVATAGGLSSYNEQFFGPGTRLTVL.

In its sample, this clone was seen a few times. The rearrangement uses TRBV15 and TRBJ1-2; D is unresolved. This CDR3 contains 14 residues. V was trimmed by 0 bases and J by 4 bases, leaving 9 bases between them. Germline V lookup: CDR1 LNHNV, CDR2 YYDKDF (reference sequence). This CDR3 reads CATSRDPGFYGYTF. DNA for the CDR3: TGTGCCACCAGCAGAGATCCCGGGTTCTATGGCTACACCTTC.

This rearrangement joins TRBV4-2 to TRBJ2-1; TRBD1 matches at 8 bases. Germline CDR1 and CDR2: LGHNA and YNFKEQ. The CDR3 runs to 16 residues. The trim removed 4 bases at V and 1 base at J, leaving 6 bases unmatched. The chain's CDR3 is CASSPLGTGSYNEQFF. As DNA, the CDR3 is TGTGCCAGCAGCCCTCTGGGGACAGGATCCTACAATGAGCAGTTCTTC.

A few counts support this clone. This chain connects TRBV20-1 to TRBJ1-2; D possibly corresponds to TRBD1 (5 bases). CDR1 and CDR2 (germline): DFQATT, SNEGSKA (reference sequence). The CDR3 has 9 residues. Trimming left V 6 bases short and J 10 bases short, with 9 bases between. The CDR3 is CSATTDYTF. CDR3 nucleotide sequence: TGCAGTGCCACGACAGACTACACCTTC.